The rows below give T cell receptor beta chains drawn from one sample of a study of T cell repertoires in cytomegalovirus infection. Each CDR3 protein gets one entry after TCRdb re-called the reads with MiXCR. This table has around 430,000 distinct CDR3 sequences, about 42% appearing once. For these receptors, no antigen is known. Sequencing used cultured PBMCs, obtained from culture after CMV antigen stimulation. Receptor source: a human donor in good health (CMV status not recorded). Some clones in this sample may be carry-over from other donors' samples. CDR3s leave out the opening cysteine and the closing phenylalanine or tryptophan.

v_gene	CDR3aa
TRBV19	ASSISNTQY
TRBV7-6	ASSSSGGPWEQY
TRBV29-1	SVGTSYEQY
TRBV6-2/TRBV6-3	ATSPGRYTGELF
TRBV7-2	ASSLSTPTEQY
TRBV19	ASSYDSGGSFSYNEQF
TRBV15	ATAYRGENTEAF
TRBV7-2	ASSLEREGEQF
TRBV7-2	ASSRVRDRVYEQY
TRBV4-3	ASSQKGPPWPHEQF
TRBV4-1	ASSFVGGTTATQY
TRBV10-3	AITGTGMDEQY
TRBV12-3/TRBV12-4	ASSGDSGKSYEQY
TRBV20-1	SATRRGRADTQY
TRBV20-1	SARDRSGRTEAF
TRBV27	ASSLRGTSGNTQY
TRBV12-3/TRBV12-4	ASSRPGASGYT
TRBV25-1	ASIPVGGTDTQY
TRBV7-2	ASSLYTGTAEAF
TRBV2	ASSDAEEIRNTGELF
TRBV7-2	ASSLSAADTDTQY
TRBV12-3/TRBV12-4	ASSFSRGGHEQY
TRBV27	ASSLVAGVYNEQF
TRBV7-2	ASSSTRSQETQY
TRBV13	ASSWRGSMNTEAF
TRBV27	ASSLSGRGRETQY
TRBV12-3/TRBV12-4	ASSFQAGPLGQPQH
TRBV27	ASSSVQSSYNEQF
TRBV7-2	ASSPMTGAYEQY
TRBV27	ASSSTPRGYNYGYT
TRBV7-6	ASSPTTYEQY
TRBV18	ASSGDGRSEKLF
TRBV2	ASSELAEQF
TRBV7-9	ASSSTSGGYTDTQY
TRBV6-2/TRBV6-3	ASSYSLSPEAF
TRBV19	ASSVHSTSGAMYEQY
TRBV6-2/TRBV6-3	ASWGSGVTDTQY
TRBV7-9	ASSQGDVAEKLF
TRBV4-1	ASSQGPSTDDEQF
TRBV19	ASNKILRGPGYT
TRBV7-9	ASSQRVNEQF
TRBV20-1	SSRRIRDEQY
TRBV18	ASSPLAENTEAF
TRBV27	ASSLRVRYEQY
TRBV11-2	ASSSGLRRSETQY
TRBV12-3/TRBV12-4	ASTVTTAEAF
TRBV19	ASSIRRLGLGPSRNEQF
TRBV6-5	ASSYGTATGELF
TRBV2	ASELTGVFGNEQF